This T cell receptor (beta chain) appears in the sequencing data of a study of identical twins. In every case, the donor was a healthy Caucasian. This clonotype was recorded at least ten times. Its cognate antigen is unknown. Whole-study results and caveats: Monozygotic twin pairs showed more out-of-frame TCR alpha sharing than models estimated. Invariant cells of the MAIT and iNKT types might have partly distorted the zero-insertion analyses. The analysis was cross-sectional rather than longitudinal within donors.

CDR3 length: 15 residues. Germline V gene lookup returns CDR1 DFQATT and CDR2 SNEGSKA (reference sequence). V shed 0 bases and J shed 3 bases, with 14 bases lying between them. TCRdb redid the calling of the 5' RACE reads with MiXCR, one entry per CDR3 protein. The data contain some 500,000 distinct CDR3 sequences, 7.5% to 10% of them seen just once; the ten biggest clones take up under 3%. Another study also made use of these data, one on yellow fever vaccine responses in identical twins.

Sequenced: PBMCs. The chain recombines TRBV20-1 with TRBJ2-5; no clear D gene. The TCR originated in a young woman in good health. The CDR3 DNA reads TGCAGTGCTAGAGATTGGCTGAGGCTTGAAGAGACCCAGTACTTC. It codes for CSARDWLRLEETQYF.